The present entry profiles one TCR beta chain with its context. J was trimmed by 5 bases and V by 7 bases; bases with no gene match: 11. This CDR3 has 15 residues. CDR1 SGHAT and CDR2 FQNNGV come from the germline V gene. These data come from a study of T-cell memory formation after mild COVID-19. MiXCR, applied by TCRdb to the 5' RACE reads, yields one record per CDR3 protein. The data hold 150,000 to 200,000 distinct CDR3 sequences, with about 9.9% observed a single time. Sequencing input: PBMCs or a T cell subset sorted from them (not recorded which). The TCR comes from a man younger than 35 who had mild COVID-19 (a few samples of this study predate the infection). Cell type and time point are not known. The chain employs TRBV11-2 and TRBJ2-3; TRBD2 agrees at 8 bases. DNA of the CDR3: TGTGCCAGCACCCAAGGACGGGGGGGCAGAGATACGCAGTATTTT. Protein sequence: CASTQGRGGRDTQYF.